The clone carrying this T cell receptor beta chain turned up a few times. Its specificity is unknown. The study ran its PCR with 60 Vbeta and 13 Jbeta primers. The assay was immunoSEQ multiplex PCR, and TCRdb's table has in-frame clones only and misses some. The profile covers over 35,000 clones, with 50% appearing a single time and 9% to 14% taken by the ten largest. Deletions cut 0 bases from V and 7 bases from J, with 18 bases between. CDR1 LGHNA and CDR2 YSLEER come from the germline V gene. This CDR3 has 17 amino acids. This sample was included in a study of cytomegalovirus exposure and HLA in healthy donors. Study results and caveats: There were some V segments, including TRBV6-2 and TRBV6-3, excluded as indistinguishable. In a later analysis, around 18,000 TCR beta sequences were associated with HLA alleles at 0.05 false discovery rate. Later analysis associated a missense DCLRE1C variant with TCR beta V- and J-gene trimming. A few CMV-associated chains proved CMV antigen-specific in vitro.

The chain combines TRBV4-3 with TRBJ1-4; D perhaps matches TRBD1 (6 bases). The receptor comes from a human donor in good health. The sequenced sample consisted of PBMCs. The CDR3 loop reads CASSQDPRTVGGEKLFF. The CDR3 bases are TGCGCCAGCAGCCAAGATCCTCGGACAGTTGGTGGTGAAAAACTGTTTTTT.